This T cell receptor (beta chain) was retrieved from a study of CD8 T cells in ankylosing spondylitis. The CDR3 sequence is 14 residues long. J lost 8 bases, V lost 2 bases, and 5 bases had no gene match. In making TCR beta libraries, quantitative 5'-RACE with molecular barcodes was used. TCRdb processed the 5' RACE reads anew with MiXCR; each CDR3 protein has one entry. The top ten hold 0.89% of the sample, which has approximately 400,000 distinct CDR3 sequences, roughly 27% seen once. Points from the study as a whole: Certain motif variants had earlier appeared in reactive arthritis synovial fluid and blood. Within matched ankylosing spondylitis synovial fluid, disease-linked clones were reportedly significantly enriched. Disease-linked clones displayed a CD8+ phenotype and appeared relatively rarely in peripheral blood. Seemingly distinctive of ankylosing spondylitis blood was a TCR beta motif formed by eight highly homologous variants.

With regard to this clonotype: Its antigen remains unknown.

The sequence was obtained from a male donor with ankylosing spondylitis. What was sequenced was blood, either unsorted or a sorted T cell fraction (not recorded which). The chain employs TRBV12-3 or TRBV12-4 and TRBJ1-4, with 7 bases identical to TRBD1. CDR3 coding DNA: TGTGCCAGCAGTTTAACAGGGGCGAGAGAAAAACTGTTTTTT. Protein: CASSLTGAREKLFF.